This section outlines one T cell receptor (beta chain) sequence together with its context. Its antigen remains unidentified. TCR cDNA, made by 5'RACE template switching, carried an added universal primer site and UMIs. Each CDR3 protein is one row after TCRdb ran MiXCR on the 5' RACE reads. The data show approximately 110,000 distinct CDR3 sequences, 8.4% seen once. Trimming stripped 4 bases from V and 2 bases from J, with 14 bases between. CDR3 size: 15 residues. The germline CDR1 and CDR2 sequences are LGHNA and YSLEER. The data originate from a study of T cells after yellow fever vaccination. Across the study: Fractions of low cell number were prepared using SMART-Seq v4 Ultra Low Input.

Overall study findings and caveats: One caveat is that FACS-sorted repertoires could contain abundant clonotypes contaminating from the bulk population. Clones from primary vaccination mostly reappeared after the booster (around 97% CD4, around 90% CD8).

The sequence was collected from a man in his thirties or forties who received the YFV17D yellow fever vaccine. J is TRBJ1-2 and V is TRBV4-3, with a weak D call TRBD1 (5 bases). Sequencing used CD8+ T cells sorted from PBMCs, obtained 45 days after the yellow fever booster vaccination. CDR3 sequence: CASSPDLWGNYGYTF. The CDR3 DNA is TGCGCCAGCAGCCCCGACCTTTGGGGGAACTATGGCTACACCTTC.